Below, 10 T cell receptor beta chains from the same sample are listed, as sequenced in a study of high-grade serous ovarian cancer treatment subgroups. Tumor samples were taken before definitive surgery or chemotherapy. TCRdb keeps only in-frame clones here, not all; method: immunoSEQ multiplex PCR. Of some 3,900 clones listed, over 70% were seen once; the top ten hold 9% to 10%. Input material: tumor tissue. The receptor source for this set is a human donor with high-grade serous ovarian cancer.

This chain's CDR3 is CASRTVLTSGGAYTGELFF. CDR3 bases: TGTGCCAGCAGGACCGTCTTGACTAGCGGGGGGGCCTACACCGGGGAGCTGTTTTTT. The rearrangement joins TRBV28 to TRBJ2-2, with 14 positions matching TRBD2. The junction had 12 bases not matched to a gene; V was cut back by 6 bases and J by 3 bases. The CDR3 loop spans 19 amino acids. Germline CDR1 MDHEN, CDR2 SYDVKM.

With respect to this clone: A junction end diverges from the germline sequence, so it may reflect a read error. The CDR3 is CASSLAGDAGELFF. The CDR3, as DNA: TGTGCCAGCAGCCTAGCGGGGGACGCCGGGGAGCTGTTTTTT. The chain combines TRBV7-9 with TRBJ2-2; 10 nucleotides align to TRBD2. The CDR3 extends over 14 amino acids. Per germline, CDR1 SEHNR and CDR2 FQNEAQ (reference sequence).

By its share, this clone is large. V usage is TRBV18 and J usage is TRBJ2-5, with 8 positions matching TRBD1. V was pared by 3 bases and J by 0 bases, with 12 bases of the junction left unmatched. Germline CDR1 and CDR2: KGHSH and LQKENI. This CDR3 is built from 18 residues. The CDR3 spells CASSPQGGDRTYQETQYF. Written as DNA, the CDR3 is TGTGCCAGCTCACCGCAAGGAGGGGACAGGACGTACCAAGAGACCCAGTACTTC.

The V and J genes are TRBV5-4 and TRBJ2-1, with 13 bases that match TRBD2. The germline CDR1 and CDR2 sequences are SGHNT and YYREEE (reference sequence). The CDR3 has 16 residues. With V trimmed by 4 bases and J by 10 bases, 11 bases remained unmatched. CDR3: CASSPRLAGGTWEQFF. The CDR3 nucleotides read TGTGCCAGCAGCCCCAGACTAGCGGGGGGTACTTGGGAGCAGTTCTTC.

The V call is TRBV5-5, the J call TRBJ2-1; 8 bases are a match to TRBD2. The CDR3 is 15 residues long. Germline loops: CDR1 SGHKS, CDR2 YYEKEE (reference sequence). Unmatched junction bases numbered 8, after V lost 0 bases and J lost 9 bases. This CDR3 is CASSLVPGGSGEQFF. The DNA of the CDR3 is TGTGCCAGCAGCTTGGTGCCGGGGGGGTCGGGTGAGCAGTTCTTC.

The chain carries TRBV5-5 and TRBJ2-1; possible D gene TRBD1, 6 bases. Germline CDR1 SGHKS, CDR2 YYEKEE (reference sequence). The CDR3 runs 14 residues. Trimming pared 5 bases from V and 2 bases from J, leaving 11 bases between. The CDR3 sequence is CASRQGSAYNEQFF. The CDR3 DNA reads TGTGCCAGCAGACAGGGTAGCGCCTACAATGAGCAGTTCTTC.

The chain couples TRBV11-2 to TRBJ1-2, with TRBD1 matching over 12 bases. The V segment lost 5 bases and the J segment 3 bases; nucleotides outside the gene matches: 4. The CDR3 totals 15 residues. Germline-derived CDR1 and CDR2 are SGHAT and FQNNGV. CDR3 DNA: TGTGCCAGCAGCCAGGGACAGGGGGCGGACTATGGCTACACCTTC. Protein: CASSQGQGADYGYTF.

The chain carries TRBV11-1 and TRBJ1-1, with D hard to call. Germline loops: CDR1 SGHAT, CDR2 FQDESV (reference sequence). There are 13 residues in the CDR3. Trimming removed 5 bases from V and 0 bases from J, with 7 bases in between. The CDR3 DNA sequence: TGTGCCAGCAGCCCCCCACTGAACACTGAAGCTTTCTTT. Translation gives CASSPPLNTEAFF.

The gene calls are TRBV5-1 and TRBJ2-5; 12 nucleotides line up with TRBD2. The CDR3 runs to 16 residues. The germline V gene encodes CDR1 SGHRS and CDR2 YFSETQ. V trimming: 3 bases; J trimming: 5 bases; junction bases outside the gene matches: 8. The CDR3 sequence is CASSSWTSGDGETQYF. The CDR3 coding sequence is TGCGCCAGCAGCTCCTGGACTAGCGGGGACGGTGAGACCCAGTACTTC.

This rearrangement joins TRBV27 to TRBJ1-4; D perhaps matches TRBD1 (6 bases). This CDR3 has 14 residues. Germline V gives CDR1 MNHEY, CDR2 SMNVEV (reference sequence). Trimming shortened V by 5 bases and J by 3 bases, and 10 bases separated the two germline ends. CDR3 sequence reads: CASSQQGPNEKLFF. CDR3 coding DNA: TGTGCCAGCAGTCAACAGGGTCCTAATGAAAAACTGTTTTTT.